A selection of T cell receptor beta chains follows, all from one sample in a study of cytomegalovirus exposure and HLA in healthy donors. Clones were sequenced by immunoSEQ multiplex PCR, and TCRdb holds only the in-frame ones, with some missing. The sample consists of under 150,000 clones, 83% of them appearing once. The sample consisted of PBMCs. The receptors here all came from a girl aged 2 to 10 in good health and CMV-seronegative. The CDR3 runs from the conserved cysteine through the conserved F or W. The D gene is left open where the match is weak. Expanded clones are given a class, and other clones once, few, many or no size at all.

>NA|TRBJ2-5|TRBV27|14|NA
CASSSHWEQETQYF
TGTGCCAGCAGTTCCCACTGGGAGCAAGAGACCCAGTACTTC
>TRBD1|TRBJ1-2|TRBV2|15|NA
CASSEIDRAYYGYTF
TGTGCCAGCAGTGAAATCGACAGGGCCTACTATGGCTACACCTTC
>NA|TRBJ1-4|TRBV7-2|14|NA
CASSQGGANEKLFF
TGTGCCAGCAGCCAAGGGGGAGCTAATGAAAAACTGTTTTTT
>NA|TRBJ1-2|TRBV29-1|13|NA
CSFGLAPNYGYTF
TGCAGCTTCGGACTCGCCCCTAACTATGGCTACACCTTC
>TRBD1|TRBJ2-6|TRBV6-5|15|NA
CASRRQGGWLNVLTF
TGTGCCAGCAGACGACAGGGTGGGTGGCTGAACGTCCTGACTTTC
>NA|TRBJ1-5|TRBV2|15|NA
CASSGPLGDNQPQHF
TGTGCCAGCAGTGGGCCCTTAGGGGATAATCAGCCCCAGCATTTT
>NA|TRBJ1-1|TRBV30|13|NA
CAWRRRGESEAFF
TGTGCCTGGAGACGACGGGGTGAATCTGAAGCTTTCTTT
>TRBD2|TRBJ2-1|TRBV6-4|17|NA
CASRLLTSGRDWNEQFF
TGTGCCAGCAGGCTCCTGACTAGCGGGAGGGATTGGAATGAGCAGTTCTTC
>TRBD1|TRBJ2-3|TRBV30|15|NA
CAWSGRGQLTDTQYF
TGTGCCTGGAGCGGTAGGGGACAGCTCACAGATACGCAGTATTTT
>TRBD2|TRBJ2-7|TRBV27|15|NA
CASSFTSGASYEQYF
TGTGCCAGCAGTTTTACTAGCGGGGCCTCCTACGAGCAGTACTTC
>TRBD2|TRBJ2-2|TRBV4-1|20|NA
CASSQVVSKRGGKGTGELFF
TGCGCCAGCAGCCAAGTTGTATCCAAGCGGGGGGGAAAAGGGACCGGGGAGCTGTTTTTT
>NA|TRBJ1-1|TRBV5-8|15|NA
CASTTGRGGDTEAFF
TGTGCCAGCACCACTGGGAGGGGCGGGGACACTGAAGCTTTCTTT
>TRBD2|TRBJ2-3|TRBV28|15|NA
CASSPTSGRASAQYF
TGTGCCAGCAGTCCGACTAGCGGGAGGGCGAGTGCGCAGTATTTT
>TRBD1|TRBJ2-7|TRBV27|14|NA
CASSPRTGGDEQYF
TGTGCCAGCAGCCCTAGGACAGGGGGCGACGAGCAGTACTTC
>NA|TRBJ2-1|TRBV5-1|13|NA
CASSFSNDNEQFF
TGCGCCAGCAGCTTTTCTAATGACAATGAGCAGTTCTTC
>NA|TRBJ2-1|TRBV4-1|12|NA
CASSNRGNEQFF
TGCGCCAGCAGCAACCGGGGGAATGAGCAGTTCTTC
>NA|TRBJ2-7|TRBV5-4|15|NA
CASSSSNLQGYEQYF
TGTGCCAGCAGCTCTTCGAATCTCCAGGGCTACGAGCAGTACTTC
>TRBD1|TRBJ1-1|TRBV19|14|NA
CASSPGQGNTEAFF
TGTGCCAGTAGTCCGGGACAGGGGAACACTGAAGCTTTCTTT
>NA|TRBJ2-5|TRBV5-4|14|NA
CASSGTGIQETQYF
TGTGCCAGCAGCGGAACAGGGATCCAAGAGACCCAGTACTTC
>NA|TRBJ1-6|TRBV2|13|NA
CASETVYNSPLHF
TGTGCCAGCGAGACAGTTTATAATTCACCCCTCCACTTT
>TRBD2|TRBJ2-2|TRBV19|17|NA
CASSSASGVAHGGELFF
TGTGCCAGTAGTTCGGCTAGCGGGGTGGCCCACGGCGGGGAGCTGTTTTTT
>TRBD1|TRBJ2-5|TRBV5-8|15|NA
CASSFQQGAGETQYF
TGTGCCAGCAGCTTCCAACAGGGGGCCGGGGAGACCCAGTACTTC
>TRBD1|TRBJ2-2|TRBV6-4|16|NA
CASSEVPTGLGGELFF
TGTGCCAGCAGTGAAGTACCGACAGGGTTAGGTGGGGAGCTGTTTTTT
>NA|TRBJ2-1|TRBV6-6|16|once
CASSYFPRGFHNEQFF
TGTGCCAGCAGTTACTTCCCCCGGGGGTTTCACAATGAGCAGTTCTTC
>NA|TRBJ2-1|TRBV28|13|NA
CASSRNQGSGQFF
TGTGCCAGCAGTAGAAATCAGGGGAGCGGGCAGTTCTTC
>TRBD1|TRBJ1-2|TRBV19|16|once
CASSMMVSGQGSGYTF
TGTGCCAGTAGTATGATGGTGTCGGGACAGGGGTCCGGCTACACCTTC
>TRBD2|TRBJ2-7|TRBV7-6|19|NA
CASSLVVEGLAGGRYEQYF
TGTGCCAGCAGCTTAGTTGTCGAGGGACTAGCGGGAGGCAGGTACGAGCAGTACTTC
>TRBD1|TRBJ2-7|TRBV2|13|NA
CASIPDRVHEQYF
TGTGCCAGCATCCCTGACAGGGTCCACGAGCAGTACTTC
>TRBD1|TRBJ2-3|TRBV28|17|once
CASRRTKGQVGTDTQYF
TGTGCCAGCAGGCGAACTAAGGGACAGGTTGGCACAGATACGCAGTATTTT
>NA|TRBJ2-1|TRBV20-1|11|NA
CSAPRVAAEFF
TGCAGTGCCCCGAGGGTAGCGGCCGAGTTCTTC
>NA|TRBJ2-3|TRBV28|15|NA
CASSFGQGSTDTQYF
TGTGCCAGCAGTTTCGGGCAGGGGAGCACAGATACGCAGTATTTT
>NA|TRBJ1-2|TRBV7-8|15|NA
CASSWAPGSNYGYTF
TGTGCCAGCAGCTGGGCACCAGGTTCCAACTATGGCTACACCTTC
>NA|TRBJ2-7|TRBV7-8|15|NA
CASSDSRQGSYEQYF
TGTGCCAGCAGCGACTCCCGGCAGGGCTCCTACGAGCAGTACTTC
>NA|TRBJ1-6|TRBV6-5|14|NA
CASSYEGRNSPLHF
TGTGCCAGCAGTTACGAAGGGAGGAATTCACCCCTCCACTTT
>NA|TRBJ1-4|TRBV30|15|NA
CAWMGRGAANEKLFF
TGTGCCTGGATGGGAAGGGGCGCGGCTAATGAAAAACTGTTTTTT
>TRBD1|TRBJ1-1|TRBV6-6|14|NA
CASRRQGANTEAFF
TGTGCCAGCAGGAGACAGGGGGCGAACACTGAAGCTTTCTTT
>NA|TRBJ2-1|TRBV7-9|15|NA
CASSFTRHPYNEQFF
TGTGCCAGCAGCTTTACCAGGCATCCCTACAATGAGCAGTTCTTC
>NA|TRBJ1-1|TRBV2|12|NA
CASRQVNTEAFF
TGTGCCAGCAGACAGGTGAACACTGAAGCTTTCTTT
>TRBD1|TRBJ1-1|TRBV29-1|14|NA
CSVEGDSGGTEAFF
TGCAGCGTTGAGGGGGACAGCGGCGGGACTGAAGCTTTCTTT
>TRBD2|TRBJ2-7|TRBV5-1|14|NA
CASSETSGSYEQYF
TGCGCCAGCAGCGAAACTAGCGGGAGCTACGAGCAGTACTTC
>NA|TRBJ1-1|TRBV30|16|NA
CAWSVRGTLGSTEAFF
TGTGCCTGGAGTGTACGAGGGACTCTGGGGAGCACTGAAGCTTTCTTT
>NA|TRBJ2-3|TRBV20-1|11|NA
CSAIHTDTQYF
TGCAGTGCTATCCACACAGATACGCAGTATTTT
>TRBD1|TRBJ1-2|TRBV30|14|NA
CAWVPGQGAYGYTF
TGTGCCTGGGTCCCGGGACAGGGGGCGTATGGCTACACCTTC
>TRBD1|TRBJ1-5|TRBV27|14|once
CASSRRGLVEPQHF
TGTGCCAGCAGTCGCAGGGGGCTCGTTGAGCCCCAGCATTTT
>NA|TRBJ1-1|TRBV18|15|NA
CANSPRDNLNTEAFF
TGTGCCAACTCACCCCGGGACAACCTGAACACTGAAGCTTTCTTT
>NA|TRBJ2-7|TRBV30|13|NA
CAWSVSGGTEQYF
TGTGCCTGGAGTGTATCAGGAGGGACCGAGCAGTACTTC
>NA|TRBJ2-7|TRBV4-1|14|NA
CASSPTTSLSEQYF
TGCGCCAGCAGCCCGACGACTAGTTTGAGCGAGCAGTACTTC
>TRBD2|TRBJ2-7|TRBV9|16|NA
CASSPRGGGAGDEQYF
TGTGCCAGCAGCCCGCGTGGCGGGGGGGCCGGCGACGAGCAGTACTTC
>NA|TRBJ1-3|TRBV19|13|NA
CASSGLAGNTIYF
TGTGCCAGTAGTGGTCTAGCTGGAAACACCATATATTTT
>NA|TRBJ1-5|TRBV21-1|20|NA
CASSKPKRGTGGRPNQPQHF
TGTGCCAGCAGCAAACCGAAAAGGGGGACAGGGGGCCGCCCCAATCAGCCCCAGCATTTT
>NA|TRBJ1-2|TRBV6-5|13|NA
CASGETAPYGYTF
TGTGCCAGCGGTGAGACAGCACCCTATGGCTACACCTTC